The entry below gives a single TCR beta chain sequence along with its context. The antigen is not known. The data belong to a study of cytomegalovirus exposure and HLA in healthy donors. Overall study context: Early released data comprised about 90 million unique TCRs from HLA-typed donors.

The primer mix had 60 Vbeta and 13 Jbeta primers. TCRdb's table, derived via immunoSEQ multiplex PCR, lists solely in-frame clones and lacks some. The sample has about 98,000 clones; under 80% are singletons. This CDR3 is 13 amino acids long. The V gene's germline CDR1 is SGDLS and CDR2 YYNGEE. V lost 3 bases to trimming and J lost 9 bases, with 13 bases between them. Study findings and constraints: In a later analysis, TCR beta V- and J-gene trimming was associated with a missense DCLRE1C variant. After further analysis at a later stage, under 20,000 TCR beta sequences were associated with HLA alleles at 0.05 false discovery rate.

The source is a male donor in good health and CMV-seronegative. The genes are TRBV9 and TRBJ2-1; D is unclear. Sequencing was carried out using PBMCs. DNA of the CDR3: TGTGCCAGCAGCGGAAGACTTTCCCCTGAGCAGTTCTTC. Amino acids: CASSGRLSPEQFF.